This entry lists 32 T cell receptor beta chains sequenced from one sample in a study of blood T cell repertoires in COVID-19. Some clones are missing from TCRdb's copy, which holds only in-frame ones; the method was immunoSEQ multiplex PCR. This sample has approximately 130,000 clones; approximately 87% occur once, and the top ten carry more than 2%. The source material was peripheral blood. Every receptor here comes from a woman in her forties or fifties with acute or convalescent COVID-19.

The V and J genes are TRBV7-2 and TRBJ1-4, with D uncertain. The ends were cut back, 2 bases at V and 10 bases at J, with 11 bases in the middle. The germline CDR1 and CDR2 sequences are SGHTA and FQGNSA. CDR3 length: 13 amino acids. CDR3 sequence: CASSLSQRGKLFF. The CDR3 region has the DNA TGTGCCAGCAGCTTATCCCAGAGAGGAAAACTGTTTTTT.

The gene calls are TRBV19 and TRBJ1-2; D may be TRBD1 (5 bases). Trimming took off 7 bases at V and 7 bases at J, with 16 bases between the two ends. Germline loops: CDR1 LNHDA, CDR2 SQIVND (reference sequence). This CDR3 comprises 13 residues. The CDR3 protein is CASTHLGGSGYTF. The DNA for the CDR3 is TGTGCCAGTACCCACCTCGGGGGAAGTGGCTACACCTTC.

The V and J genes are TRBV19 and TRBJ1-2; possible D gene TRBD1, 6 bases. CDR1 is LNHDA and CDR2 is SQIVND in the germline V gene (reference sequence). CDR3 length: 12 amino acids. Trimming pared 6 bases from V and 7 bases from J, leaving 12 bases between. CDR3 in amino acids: CASSLTGIGYTF. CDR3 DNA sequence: TGTGCCAGTAGCCTCACAGGGATTGGCTACACCTTC.

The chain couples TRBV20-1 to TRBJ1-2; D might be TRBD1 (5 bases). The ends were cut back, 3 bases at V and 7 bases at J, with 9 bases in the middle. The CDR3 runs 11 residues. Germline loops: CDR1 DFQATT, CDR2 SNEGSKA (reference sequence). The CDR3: CSARTGGGYTF. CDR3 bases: TGCAGTGCTAGGACGGGGGGTGGCTACACCTTC.

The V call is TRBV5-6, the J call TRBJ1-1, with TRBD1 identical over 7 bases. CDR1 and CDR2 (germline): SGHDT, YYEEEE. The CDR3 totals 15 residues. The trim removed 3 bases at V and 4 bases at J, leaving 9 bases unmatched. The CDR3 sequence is CASSSRDSFTTEAFF. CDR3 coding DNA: TGTGCCAGCAGCTCTCGGGACAGCTTCACCACTGAAGCTTTCTTT.

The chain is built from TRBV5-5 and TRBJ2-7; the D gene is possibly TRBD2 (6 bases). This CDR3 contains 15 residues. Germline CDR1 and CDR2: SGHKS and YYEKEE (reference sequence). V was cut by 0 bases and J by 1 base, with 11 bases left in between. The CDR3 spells CASSLVGTRSYEQYF. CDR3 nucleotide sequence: TGTGCCAGCAGCTTGGTTGGGACTCGGTCCTACGAGCAGTACTTC. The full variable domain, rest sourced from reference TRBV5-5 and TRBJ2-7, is DAGVTQSPTHLIKTRGQQVTLRCSPISGHKSVSWYQQVLGQGPQFIFQYYEKEERGRGNFPDRFSARQFPNYSSELNVNALLLGDSALYLCASSLVGTRSYEQYFGPGTRLTVT.

The DNA for the CDR3 is TGTGCCAGCAGTTATAAGCGGGGGGCCTACGAGCAGTACTTC. It codes for CASSYKRGAYEQYF. The chain recombines TRBV6-5 with TRBJ2-7; TRBD2 matches at 9 bases. CDR3 length: 14 residues. CDR1 is MNHEY, CDR2 SVGAGI, per germline. The V and J ends lost 3 bases and 2 bases, in that order; junction bases with no gene match: 2.

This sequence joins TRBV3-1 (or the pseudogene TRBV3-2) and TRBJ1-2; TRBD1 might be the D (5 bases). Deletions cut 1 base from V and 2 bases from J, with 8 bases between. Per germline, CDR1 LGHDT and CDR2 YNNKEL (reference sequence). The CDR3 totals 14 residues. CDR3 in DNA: TGTGCCAGCAGCCAAGGGGGCTGGAACTATGGCTACACCTTC. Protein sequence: CASSQGGWNYGYTF.

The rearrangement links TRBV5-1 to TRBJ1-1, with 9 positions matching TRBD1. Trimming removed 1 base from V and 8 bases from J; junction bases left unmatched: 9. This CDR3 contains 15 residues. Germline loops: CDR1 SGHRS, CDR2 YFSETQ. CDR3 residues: CASSLFPGTGIEAFF. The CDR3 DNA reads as TGCGCCAGCAGCTTGTTCCCCGGGACAGGGATAGAAGCTTTCTTT.

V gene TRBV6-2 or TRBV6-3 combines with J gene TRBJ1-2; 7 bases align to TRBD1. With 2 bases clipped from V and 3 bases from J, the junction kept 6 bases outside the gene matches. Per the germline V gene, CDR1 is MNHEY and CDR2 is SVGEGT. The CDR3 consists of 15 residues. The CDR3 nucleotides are TGTGCCAGCAGTTACGACAGGGAACGTCACTATGGCTACACCTTC. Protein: CASSYDRERHYGYTF.

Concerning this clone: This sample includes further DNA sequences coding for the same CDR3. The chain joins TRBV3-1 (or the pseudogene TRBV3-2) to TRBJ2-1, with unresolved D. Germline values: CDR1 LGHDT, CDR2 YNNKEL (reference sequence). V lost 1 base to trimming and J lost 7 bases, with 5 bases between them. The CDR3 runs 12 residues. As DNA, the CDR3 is TGTGCCAGCAGCCAAGTGAGAAATGAGCAGTTCTTC. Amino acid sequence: CASSQVRNEQFF.

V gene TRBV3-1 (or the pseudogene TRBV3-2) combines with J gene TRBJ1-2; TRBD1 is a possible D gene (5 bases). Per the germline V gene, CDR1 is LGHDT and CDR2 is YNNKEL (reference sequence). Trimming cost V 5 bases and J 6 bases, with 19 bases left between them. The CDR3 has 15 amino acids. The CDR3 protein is CASSYIPVGAHGYTF. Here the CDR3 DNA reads TGTGCCAGCAGCTATATCCCGGTAGGGGCGCATGGCTACACCTTC.

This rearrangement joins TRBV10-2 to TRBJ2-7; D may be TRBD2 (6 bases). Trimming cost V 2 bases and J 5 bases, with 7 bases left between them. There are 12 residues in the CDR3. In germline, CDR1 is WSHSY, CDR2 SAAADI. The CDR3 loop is CASSEGGDEQYF. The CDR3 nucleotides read TGCGCCAGCAGTGAGGGAGGGGACGAGCAGTACTTC.

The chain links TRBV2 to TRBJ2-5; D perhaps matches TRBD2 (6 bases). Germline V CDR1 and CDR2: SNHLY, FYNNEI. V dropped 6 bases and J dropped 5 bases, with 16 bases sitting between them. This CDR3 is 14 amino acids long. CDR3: CASSKDGAGETQYF. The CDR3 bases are TGTGCCAGCAGCAAGGACGGGGCGGGGGAGACCCAGTACTTC.

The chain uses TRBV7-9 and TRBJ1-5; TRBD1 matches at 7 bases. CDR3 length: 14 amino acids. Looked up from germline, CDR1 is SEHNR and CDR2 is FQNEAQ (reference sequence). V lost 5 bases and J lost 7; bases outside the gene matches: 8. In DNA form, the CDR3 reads TGTGCCAGCAGCCGAGGGGACAGACAACAGCCCCAGCATTTT. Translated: CASSRGDRQQPQHF.

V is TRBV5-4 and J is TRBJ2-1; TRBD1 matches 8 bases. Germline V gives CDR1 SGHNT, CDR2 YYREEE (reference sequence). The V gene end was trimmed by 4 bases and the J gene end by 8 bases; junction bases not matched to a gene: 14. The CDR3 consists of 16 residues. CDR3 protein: CASSAYRTGNGDEQFF. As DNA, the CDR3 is TGTGCCAGCAGCGCATATCGGACAGGGAACGGGGATGAGCAGTTCTTC.

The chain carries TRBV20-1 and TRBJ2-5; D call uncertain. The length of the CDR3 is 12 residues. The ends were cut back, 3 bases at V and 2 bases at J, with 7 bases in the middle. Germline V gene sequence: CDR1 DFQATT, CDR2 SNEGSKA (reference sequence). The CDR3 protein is CSASRSQETQYF. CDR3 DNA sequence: TGCAGTGCTAGTAGGAGTCAAGAGACCCAGTACTTC.

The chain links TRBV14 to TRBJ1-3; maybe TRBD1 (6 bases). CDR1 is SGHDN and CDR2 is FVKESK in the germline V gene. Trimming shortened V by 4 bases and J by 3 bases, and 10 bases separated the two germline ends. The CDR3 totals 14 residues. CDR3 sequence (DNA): TGTGCCAGCAGCCCGCGACAGGTTGGAAACACCATATATTTT. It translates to CASSPRQVGNTIYF.

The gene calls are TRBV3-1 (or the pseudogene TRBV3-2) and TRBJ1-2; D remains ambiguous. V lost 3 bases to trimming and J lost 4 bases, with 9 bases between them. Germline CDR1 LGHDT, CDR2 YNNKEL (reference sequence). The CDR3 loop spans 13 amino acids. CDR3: CASSQSSAYGYTF. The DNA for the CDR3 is TGTGCCAGCAGCCAGTCCAGTGCCTATGGCTACACCTTC.

CDR3 bases: TGTGCCAGCAGGGGGGCGGCAGTATTATACTATGGCTACACCTTC. This encodes CASRGAAVLYYGYTF. This rearrangement joins TRBV6-5 to TRBJ1-2, with a possible D match to TRBD1 (6 bases). The CDR3 covers 15 residues. The V end was cut by 6 bases, the J end by 3 bases, with 17 bases between. Germline V lookup: CDR1 MNHEY, CDR2 SVGAGI.

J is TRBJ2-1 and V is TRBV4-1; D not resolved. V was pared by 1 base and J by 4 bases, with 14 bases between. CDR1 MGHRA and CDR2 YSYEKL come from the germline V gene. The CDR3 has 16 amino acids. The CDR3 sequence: CASSQVESADYNEQFF. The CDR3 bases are TGCGCCAGCAGCCAAGTCGAGTCGGCGGATTACAATGAGCAGTTCTTC.

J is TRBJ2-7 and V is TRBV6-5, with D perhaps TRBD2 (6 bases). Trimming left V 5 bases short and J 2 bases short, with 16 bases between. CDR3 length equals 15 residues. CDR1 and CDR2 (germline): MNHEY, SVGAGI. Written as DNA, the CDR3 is TGTGCCAGCAGTCAGCCTGGACTAATCCCCTACGAGCAGTACTTC. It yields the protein CASSQPGLIPYEQYF.

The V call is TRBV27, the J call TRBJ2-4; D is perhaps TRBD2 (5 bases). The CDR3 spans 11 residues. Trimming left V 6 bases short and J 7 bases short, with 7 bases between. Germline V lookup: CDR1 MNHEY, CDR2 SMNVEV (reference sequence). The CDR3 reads CASRLGNIQYF. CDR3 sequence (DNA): TGTGCCAGCAGACTAGGGAACATTCAGTACTTC.

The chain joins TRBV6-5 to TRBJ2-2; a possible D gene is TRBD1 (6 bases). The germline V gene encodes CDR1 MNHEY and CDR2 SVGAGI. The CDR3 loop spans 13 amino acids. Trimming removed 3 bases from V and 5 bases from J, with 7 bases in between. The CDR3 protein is CASSYRGTGELFF. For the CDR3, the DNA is TGTGCCAGCAGTTATAGGGGGACCGGGGAGCTGTTTTTT.

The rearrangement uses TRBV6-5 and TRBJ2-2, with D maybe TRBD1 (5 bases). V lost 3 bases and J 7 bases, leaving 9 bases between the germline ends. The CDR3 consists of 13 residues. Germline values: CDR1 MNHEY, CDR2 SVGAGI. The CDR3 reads CASSYQGDGELFF. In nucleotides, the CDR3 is TGTGCCAGCAGTTATCAAGGGGACGGGGAGCTGTTTTTT.

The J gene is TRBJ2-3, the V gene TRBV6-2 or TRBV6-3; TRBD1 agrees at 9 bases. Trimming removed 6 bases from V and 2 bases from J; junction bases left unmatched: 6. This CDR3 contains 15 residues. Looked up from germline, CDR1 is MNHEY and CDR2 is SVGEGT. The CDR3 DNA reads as TGTGCCAGCAGCCCCGGGACAGGGATCACAGATACGCAGTATTTT. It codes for CASSPGTGITDTQYF.

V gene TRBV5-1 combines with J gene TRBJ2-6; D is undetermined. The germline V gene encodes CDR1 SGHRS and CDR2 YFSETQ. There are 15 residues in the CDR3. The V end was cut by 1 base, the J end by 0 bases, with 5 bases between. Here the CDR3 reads CASSLTVSGANVLTF. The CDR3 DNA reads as TGCGCCAGCAGCTTGACAGTCTCTGGGGCCAACGTCCTGACTTTC.

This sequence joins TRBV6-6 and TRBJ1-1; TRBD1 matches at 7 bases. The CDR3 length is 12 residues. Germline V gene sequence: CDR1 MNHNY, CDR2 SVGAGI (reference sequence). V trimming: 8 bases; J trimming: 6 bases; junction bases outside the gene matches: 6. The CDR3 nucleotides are TGTGCCAGCGGGACAGACTTGCCTGAAGCTTTCTTT. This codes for CASGTDLPEAFF.

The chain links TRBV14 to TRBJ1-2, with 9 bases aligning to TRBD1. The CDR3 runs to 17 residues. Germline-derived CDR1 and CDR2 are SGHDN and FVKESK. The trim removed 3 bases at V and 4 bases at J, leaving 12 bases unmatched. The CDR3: CASSQGTGTILGYGYTF. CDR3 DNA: TGTGCCAGCAGCCAGGGGACAGGGACTATCTTAGGCTATGGCTACACCTTC.

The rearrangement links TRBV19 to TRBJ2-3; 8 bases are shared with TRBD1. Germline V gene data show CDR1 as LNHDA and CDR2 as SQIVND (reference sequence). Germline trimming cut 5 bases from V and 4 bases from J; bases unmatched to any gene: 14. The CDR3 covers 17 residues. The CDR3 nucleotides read TGTGCCAGTAGTCTGGGTCAGGGGGCGCGTTTCGCAGATACGCAGTATTTT. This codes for CASSLGQGARFADTQYF.

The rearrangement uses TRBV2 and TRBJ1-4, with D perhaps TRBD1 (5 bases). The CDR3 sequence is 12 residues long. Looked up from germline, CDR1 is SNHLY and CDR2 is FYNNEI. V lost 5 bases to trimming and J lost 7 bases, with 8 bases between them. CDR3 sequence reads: CASSPGFEKLFF. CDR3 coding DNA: TGTGCCAGCAGTCCAGGGTTTGAAAAACTGTTTTTT.

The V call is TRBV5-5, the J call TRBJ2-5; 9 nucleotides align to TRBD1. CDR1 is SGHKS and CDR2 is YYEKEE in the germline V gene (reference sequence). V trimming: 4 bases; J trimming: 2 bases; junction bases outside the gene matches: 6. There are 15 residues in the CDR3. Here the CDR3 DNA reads TGTGCCAGCAGCCGGACAGGGGAGCTACAAGAGACCCAGTACTTC. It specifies CASSRTGELQETQYF. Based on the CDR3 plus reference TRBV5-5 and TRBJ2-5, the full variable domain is DAGVTQSPTHLIKTRGQQVTLRCSPISGHKSVSWYQQVLGQGPQFIFQYYEKEERGRGNFPDRFSARQFPNYSSELNVNALLLGDSALYLCASSRTGELQETQYFGPGTRLLVL.